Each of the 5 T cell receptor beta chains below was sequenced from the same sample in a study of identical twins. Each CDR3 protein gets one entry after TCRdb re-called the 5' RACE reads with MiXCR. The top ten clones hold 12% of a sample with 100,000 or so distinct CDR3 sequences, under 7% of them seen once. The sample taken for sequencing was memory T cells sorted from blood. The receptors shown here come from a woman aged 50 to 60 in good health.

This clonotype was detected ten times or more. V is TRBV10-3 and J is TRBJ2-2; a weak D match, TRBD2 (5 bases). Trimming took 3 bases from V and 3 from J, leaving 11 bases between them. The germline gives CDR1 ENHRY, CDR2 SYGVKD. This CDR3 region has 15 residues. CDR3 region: CAISDERKYTGELFF. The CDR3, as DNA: TGTGCCATCAGTGACGAGCGGAAATACACCGGGGAGCTGTTTTTT.

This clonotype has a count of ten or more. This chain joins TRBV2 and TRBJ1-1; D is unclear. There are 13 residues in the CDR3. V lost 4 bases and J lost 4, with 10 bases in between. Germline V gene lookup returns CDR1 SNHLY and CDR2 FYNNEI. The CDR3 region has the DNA TGTGCCAGCAGTGCTGGCGTGGTCACTGAAGCTTTCTTT. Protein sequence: CASSAGVVTEAFF. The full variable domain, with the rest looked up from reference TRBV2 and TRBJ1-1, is EPEVTQTPSHQVTQMGQEVILRCVPISNHLYFYWYRQILGQKVEFLVSFYNNEISEKSEIFDDQFSVERPDGSNFTLKIRSTKLEDSAMYFCASSAGVVTEAFFGQGTRLTVV.

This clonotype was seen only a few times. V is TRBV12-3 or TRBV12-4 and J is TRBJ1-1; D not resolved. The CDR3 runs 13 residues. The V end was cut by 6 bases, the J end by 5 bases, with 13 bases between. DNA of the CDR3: TGTGCCAGCAGCTTCAAGGCGGGGACTGAAGCTTTCTTT. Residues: CASSFKAGTEAFF.

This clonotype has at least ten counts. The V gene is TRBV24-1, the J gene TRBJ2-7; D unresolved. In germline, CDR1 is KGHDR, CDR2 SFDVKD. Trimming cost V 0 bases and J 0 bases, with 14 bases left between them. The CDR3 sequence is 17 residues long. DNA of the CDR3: TGTGCCACCAGTGATTTGCCGTATACAAGAAACTCCTACGAGCAGTACGTC. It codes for CATSDLPYTRNSYEQYV.

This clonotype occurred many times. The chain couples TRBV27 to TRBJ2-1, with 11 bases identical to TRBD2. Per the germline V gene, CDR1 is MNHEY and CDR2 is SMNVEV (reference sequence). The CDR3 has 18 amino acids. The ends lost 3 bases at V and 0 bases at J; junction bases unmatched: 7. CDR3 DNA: TGTGCCAGCAGTTTGGGGGGACTAGCGGTTAGCTCCTACAATGAGCAGTTCTTC. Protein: CASSLGGLAVSSYNEQFF.